Below, 10 T cell receptor beta chains from the same sample are listed, as sequenced in a study of radiotherapy plus CTLA-4 blockade in lung cancer. Generated by immunoSEQ multiplex PCR, the TCRdb table keeps only in-frame clones and is missing some. The data show about 51,000 clones, with around 79% seen just once and 8.5% held by the top ten. The starting material was peripheral blood, obtained from a patient treated with radiotherapy plus ipilimumab. The receptor set was obtained from a human donor with non-small cell lung cancer who had a complete response to radiotherapy plus ipilimumab.

The chain links TRBV30 to TRBJ2-7, with TRBD2 matching 9 bases. The CDR3 is 12 residues long. After removal of 8 bases from V and 2 bases from J, the junction contained 4 bases not matched to a gene. Per germline, CDR1 GTSNPN and CDR2 SVGIG (reference sequence). In nucleotides, the CDR3 is TGTGCCGCGGGGGGGCAGACCTACGAGCAGTACTTC. Translation: CAAGGQTYEQYF. The full variable domain, in which reference TRBV30 and TRBJ2-7 provide the parts outside the CDR3, is SQTIHQWPATLVQPVGSPLSLECTVEGTSNPNLYWYRQAAGRGLQLLFYSVGIGQISSEVPQNLSASRPQDRQFILSSKKLLLSDSGFYLCAAGGQTYEQYFGPGTRLTVT.

The chain recombines TRBV6-6 with TRBJ2-7; 8 bases agree with TRBD1. Germline trimming cut 5 bases from V and 3 bases from J; bases unmatched to any gene: 6. Germline V gives CDR1 MNHNY, CDR2 SVGAGI (reference sequence). There are 14 residues in the CDR3. The CDR3 region is CASSPRDRSYEQYV. CDR3 coding DNA: TGTGCCAGCAGTCCACGGGACAGGAGCTACGAGCAGTACGTC.

The chain uses TRBV18 and TRBJ1-2; D not certain. V lost 4 bases and J 7 bases, leaving 16 bases between the germline ends. The CDR3 is 14 residues long. The germline CDR1 and CDR2 sequences are KGHSH and LQKENI. The CDR3 reads CASSRAKGEAGYTF. CDR3 nucleotides: TGTGCCAGCTCACGGGCGAAGGGAGAAGCTGGCTACACCTTC.

The V call is TRBV6-1, the J call TRBJ2-4; 7 positions match TRBD1. Per germline, CDR1 MNHNS and CDR2 SASEGT. Trimming at V came to 6 bases and at J to 6 bases, leaving 8 bases not matched to a gene. The CDR3 spans 14 residues. CDR3 residues: CASRVTGPGNIQYF. CDR3 in DNA: TGTGCCAGCAGGGTGACAGGGCCTGGAAACATTCAGTACTTC.

V usage is TRBV28 and J usage is TRBJ1-1; maybe TRBD1 (6 bases). Germline CDR1 and CDR2: MDHEN and SYDVKM. Trimming left V 6 bases short and J 2 bases short, with 10 bases between. The CDR3 is 13 residues long. DNA of the CDR3: TGTGCCAGCAGCGACAGGACCAACACTGAAGCTTTCTTT. As protein: CASSDRTNTEAFF.

This clone was counted only a few times. In nucleotides, the CDR3 is TGTGCCAGCAGCTCAGGGGGCGGAAATTCACCCCTCCACTTT. It codes for CASSSGGGNSPLHF. The chain uses TRBV7-9 and TRBJ1-6; 8 bases align to TRBD1. The germline V gene has CDR1 SEHNR and CDR2 FQNEAQ (reference sequence). CDR3 length equals 14 residues. J was trimmed by 7 bases and V by 4 bases; bases with no gene match: 3.

This rearrangement joins TRBV9 to TRBJ1-1; 8 bases align to TRBD1. Germline-derived CDR1 and CDR2 are SGDLS and YYNGEE. The CDR3 loop spans 14 amino acids. V lost 0 bases, J lost 7 bases, and 5 bases stayed unmatched. The CDR3, as DNA: TGTGCCAGCAGCGTAGTAGGACAGGGAGGTGAAGCTTTCTTT. This encodes CASSVVGQGGEAFF.

The chain joins TRBV27 to TRBJ2-5; 8 bases align to TRBD2. Germline CDR1 reads MNHEY; CDR2 reads SMNVEV (reference sequence). CDR3 size: 16 residues. The junction had 9 bases not matched to a gene; V was cut back by 4 bases and J by 2 bases. CDR3 sequence reads: CASSSRGGGSQETQYF. The CDR3 nucleotides are TGTGCCAGCAGTTCCCGGGGCGGGGGGAGTCAAGAGACCCAGTACTTC.

The chain uses TRBV18 and TRBJ2-7; D might be TRBD2 (6 bases). The CDR3 sequence is 13 residues long. CDR1 and CDR2 (germline): KGHSH, LQKENI. V was pared by 2 bases and J by 5 bases, with 10 bases between. CDR3 in DNA: TGTGCCAGCTCACCATTGGGGGGAGACGAGCAGTACGTC. This encodes CASSPLGGDEQYV.

This rearrangement joins TRBV7-2 to TRBJ2-2, with 13 bases matching TRBD2. Looked up from germline, CDR1 is SGHTA and CDR2 is FQGNSA. This CDR3 has 16 residues. Losses at the gene ends were 5 bases for V and 5 bases for J; bases not matched to a gene: 5. The CDR3 protein is CASSETSGRRTGELFF. CDR3 sequence (DNA): TGTGCCAGCAGCGAGACTAGCGGGAGGCGTACCGGGGAGCTGTTTTTT.